This passage covers 29 T cell receptor beta chains from one sample sequenced in a study of T-cell reconstitution after alpha-beta-depleted transplantation in children. The authors prepared the TCRbeta library with unique molecular identifiers. TCRdb redid the calling of the PCR reads with MiXCR, one entry per CDR3 protein. The sample gives about 17,000 distinct CDR3 sequences, under 6.5% of which show up once; about 7% is in the top ten. Sequenced here: PBMCs, sampled before TCRalphabeta/CD19-depleted stem cell transplant. These TCRs come from a boy younger than 18 with acute lymphoblastic leukemia, due to receive a stem cell transplant.

This clonotype was counted many times. The chain's CDR3 is CASSPERFTEAFF. CDR3 nucleotide sequence: TGTGCCAGCTCACCCGAGAGATTCACTGAAGCTTTCTTT. The gene calls are TRBV18 and TRBJ1-1; D gene uncertain. The germline V and J ends were trimmed by 3 bases and 4 bases, with 9 bases remaining between them. The CDR3 covers 13 residues. The germline V gene has CDR1 KGHSH and CDR2 LQKENI.

V is TRBV19 and J is TRBJ2-7; D uncertain. The germline V gene encodes CDR1 LNHDA and CDR2 SQIVND (reference sequence). The CDR3 totals 13 residues. V lost 1 base and J lost 2, with 6 bases in between. The CDR3, as DNA: TGTGCCAGTAGTATAGGAACCACCTACGAGCAGTACTTC. It specifies CASSIGTTYEQYF. Full variable domain (rest looked up from reference TRBV19 and TRBJ2-7): DGGITQSPKYLFRKEGQNVTLSCEQNLNHDAMYWYRQDPGQGLRLIYYSQIVNDFQKGDIAEGYSVSREKKESFPLTVTSAQKNPTAFYLCASSIGTTYEQYFGPGTRLTVT.

With regard to this clonotype: The junction and the germline gene differ at one end; a read error may be behind it. This sequence joins TRBV4-2 and TRBJ1-2; tentative D call: TRBD1 (5 bases). CDR1 is LGHNA and CDR2 is YNFKEQ in the germline V gene. This CDR3 contains 13 residues. The CDR3 protein is CAISPGDLYGYTF. The CDR3 bases are TGTGCCATCAGCCCCGGGGACCTCTATGGCTACACCTTC.

This clonotype showed up many times. The rearrangement uses TRBV28 and TRBJ2-1; no clear D gene. This CDR3 contains 13 residues. Deletions cut 5 bases from V and 12 bases from J, with 17 bases between. Germline loops: CDR1 MDHEN, CDR2 SYDVKM. The CDR3 nucleotides read TGTGCCAGCAGTGAACGGATGTTAGGGATGCAGTTCTTC. Its protein product is CASSERMLGMQFF.

This clonotype was seen repeatedly, ten times or more. The J gene is TRBJ1-2, the V gene TRBV24-1; TRBD1 aligns across 9 bases. V gave up 5 bases and J gave up 2 bases; unmatched junction bases: 5. Looked up from germline, CDR1 is KGHDR and CDR2 is SFDVKD. This CDR3 is 15 amino acids long. The CDR3 DNA reads as TGTGCCACCAGTGGGACAGGGGATATCAACTATGGCTACACCTTC. Encoded protein: CATSGTGDINYGYTF.

The rearrangement links TRBV5-8 to TRBJ1-5, with D unclear. The CDR3 is made up of 16 amino acids. V was cut by 9 bases and J by 5 bases, with 24 bases left in between. Germline V gives CDR1 SGHTS, CDR2 YDEGEE. The CDR3 sequence is CAMSPGLLCDHQPQHF. CDR3 DNA sequence: TGTGCCATGAGCCCCGGGCTCCTCTGCGATCATCAGCCCCAGCATTTT.

By its share, this clonotype is medium-sized (0.01 to 0.1%). J is TRBJ2-7 and V is TRBV12-3 or TRBV12-4; D might be TRBD1 (6 bases). The length of the CDR3 is 12 residues. The V end was cut by 3 bases, the J end by 7 bases, with 10 bases between. CDR3 in amino acids: CASSFSGVEQYF. In nucleotides, the CDR3 is TGTGCCAGCAGTTTCTCAGGGGTTGAGCAGTACTTC.

This clonotype came up many times. The chain couples TRBV4-3 to TRBJ1-5, with 7 bases that match TRBD1. The germline gives CDR1 LGHNA, CDR2 YSLEER. There are 17 residues in the CDR3. J lost 5 bases, V lost 0 bases, and 10 bases had no gene match. The CDR3, as DNA: TGCGCCAGCAGCCAAGATCTCGGCGCAGGGGGATATCAGCCCCAGCATTTT. Translation gives CASSQDLGAGGYQPQHF.

This clonotype was picked up many times. J is TRBJ2-2 and V is TRBV5-4; D ambiguous. Germline lookup yields CDR1 SGHNT and CDR2 YYREEE (reference sequence). The CDR3 consists of 12 residues. Trimming pared 4 bases from V and 3 bases from J, leaving 4 bases between. Written as DNA, the CDR3 is TGTGCCAGCAGCGATTACACCGGGGAGCTGTTTTTT. It translates to CASSDYTGELFF.

This clonotype was seen ten or more times. The chain recombines TRBV20-1 with TRBJ2-7; D not certain. Deletions cut 3 bases from V and 2 bases from J, with 11 bases between. The CDR3 length is 13 residues. From germline, CDR1 is DFQATT and CDR2 SNEGSKA (reference sequence). The CDR3 coding sequence is TGCAGTGCTAGCAATGTCATTACCTACGAGCAGTACTTC. It specifies CSASNVITYEQYF.

This clonotype appeared many times. The V call is TRBV7-2, the J call TRBJ1-4; D gene uncertain. CDR1 SGHTA and CDR2 FQGNSA come from the germline V gene. Between the trimmed V and J ends, which lost 0 bases and 8 bases, there was a span of 13 bases. The CDR3 totals 15 residues. The CDR3 DNA is TGTGCCAGCAGCTTAGCTCCCACGTCAACCGAAAAACTGTTTTTT. Translation: CASSLAPTSTEKLFF.

In this sample, this clonotype turned up many times. The chain links TRBV24-1 to TRBJ2-3, with D maybe TRBD1 (5 bases). This CDR3 contains 12 residues. Germline CDR1 reads KGHDR; CDR2 reads SFDVKD. Trimming removed 6 bases from V and 8 bases from J, with 11 bases in between. The CDR3 region is CATSSGARTQYF. In DNA, the CDR3 is TGTGCCACCAGTTCTGGGGCACGTACGCAGTATTTT.

This clonotype has a count of ten or more. The V call is TRBV15, the J call TRBJ1-1, with 9 bases lining up with TRBD1. Germline V gives CDR1 LNHNV, CDR2 YYDKDF (reference sequence). The junction had 4 bases not matched to a gene; V was cut back by 6 bases and J by 5 bases. CDR3 length equals 13 residues. The CDR3, as DNA: TGTGCCACCAGTCCGGACAGGGGTACTGAAGCTTTCTTT. Translating it yields CATSPDRGTEAFF.

The rearrangement links TRBV15 to TRBJ2-2, with 8 bases matching TRBD2. Germline-derived CDR1 and CDR2 are LNHNV and YYDKDF (reference sequence). This CDR3 is built from 15 residues. Unmatched junction bases numbered 0, after V lost 0 bases and J lost 3 bases. The CDR3 loop is CATSREAGDTGELFF. As DNA, the CDR3 is TGTGCCACCAGCAGAGAAGCGGGGGACACCGGGGAGCTGTTTTTT.

This clonotype was seen repeatedly, ten times or more. V usage is TRBV18 and J usage is TRBJ2-7; D might be TRBD1 (5 bases). Germline CDR1 reads KGHSH; CDR2 reads LQKENI. This CDR3 has 14 residues. The V end lost 2 bases, the J end lost 2 bases, and 10 bases lay between the germline ends. The CDR3 sequence: CASSPDTGPYEQYF. In DNA form, the CDR3 reads TGTGCCAGCTCACCAGATACAGGTCCCTACGAGCAGTACTTC. Together with reference TRBV18 and TRBJ2-7, the CDR3 gives the full variable domain: NAGVMQNPRHLVRRRGQEARLRCSPMKGHSHVYWYRQLPEEGLKFMVYLQKENIIDESGMPKERFSAEFPKEGPSILRIQQVVRGDSAAYFCASSPDTGPYEQYFGPGTRLTVT.

This clonotype was recorded at least ten times. The V and J genes are TRBV28 and TRBJ1-1; D is unresolved. Trimming took 2 bases from V and 1 from J, leaving 23 bases between them. Per germline, CDR1 MDHEN and CDR2 SYDVKM. The CDR3 is 19 amino acids. Written as DNA, the CDR3 is TGTGCCAGCAGTTTACAAACCCTCACGGAGCCAGAGGAGAACACTGAAGCTTTCTTT. This sequence encodes CASSLQTLTEPEENTEAFF. Filled out from reference TRBV28 and TRBJ1-1, the complete variable domain reads DVKVTQSSRYLVKRTGEKVFLECVQDMDHENMFWYRQDPGLGLRLIYFSYDVKMKEKGDIPEGYSVSREKKERFSLILESASTNQTSMYLCASSLQTLTEPEENTEAFFGQGTRLTVV.

There are many counts of this clonotype. The chain has TRBV18 and TRBJ2-7; TRBD1 might be the D (6 bases). The CDR3 loop spans 14 amino acids. V dropped 2 bases and J dropped 1 base, with 9 bases sitting between them. Looked up from germline, CDR1 is KGHSH and CDR2 is LQKENI. Here the CDR3 reads CASSPGRGSYEQYF. Here the CDR3 DNA reads TGTGCCAGCTCACCAGGCAGGGGATCCTACGAGCAGTACTTC.

This rearrangement joins TRBV30 to TRBJ1-1; D might be TRBD1 (5 bases). Trimming shortened V by 2 bases and J by 5 bases, and 9 bases separated the two germline ends. Germline CDR1 reads GTSNPN; CDR2 reads SVGIG (reference sequence). The CDR3 is made up of 12 amino acids. CDR3 coding DNA: TGTGCCTGGAGTCCCGGGGGGACTGAAGCTTTCTTT. Translated, it gives CAWSPGGTEAFF.

This clonotype was seen at least ten times. The chain couples TRBV6-5 to TRBJ2-5; D possibly matches TRBD1 or TRBD2 (5 bases each). This CDR3 contains 14 residues. V lost 4 bases to trimming and J lost 2 bases, with 11 bases between them. Germline CDR1 reads MNHEY; CDR2 reads SVGAGI. CDR3 residues: CASSSRDAQETQYF. The CDR3 region has the DNA TGTGCCAGCAGTTCCCGGGACGCACAAGAGACCCAGTACTTC.

The rearrangement joins TRBV3-1 to TRBJ1-1; D is unresolved. The CDR3 contains 15 residues. Between the trimmed V and J ends, which lost 11 bases and 0 bases, there was a span of 19 bases. Germline CDR1 and CDR2: LGHDT and YNNKEL (reference sequence). The CDR3 reads CAFCRIRSLNTEAFF. CDR3 DNA sequence: TGTGCCTTCTGTCGGATCCGATCCTTGAACACTGAAGCTTTCTTT. Together with reference TRBV3-1 and TRBJ1-1, the CDR3 gives the full variable domain: DTAVSQTPKYLVTQMGNDKSIKCEQNLGHDTMYWYKQDSKKFLKIMFSYNNKELIINETVPNRFSPKSPDKAHLNLHINSLELGDSAVYFCAFCRIRSLNTEAFFGQGTRLTVV.

This clonotype was counted at least ten times. V and J are TRBV6-5 and TRBJ2-7; TRBD1 aligns across 7 bases. Germline CDR1 MNHEY, CDR2 SVGAGI. V dropped 6 bases and J dropped 1; count of bases not matched to a gene: 6. The CDR3 contains 14 residues. CDR3 in DNA: TGTGCCAGCAGCCGTACGACAGGGTCCTACGAGCAGTACTTC. The encoded protein is CASSRTTGSYEQYF.

This clonotype was found many times. The chain has TRBV7-2 and TRBJ2-1; D is unresolved. The germline gives CDR1 SGHTA, CDR2 FQGNSA. V lost 4 bases and J lost 4, with 8 bases in between. This CDR3 has 13 amino acids. Here the CDR3 DNA reads TGTGCCAGCAGCTCCGGGTCATACAATGAGCAGTTCTTC. This translates into CASSSGSYNEQFF.

This clonotype was counted many times. The V and J genes are TRBV2 and TRBJ1-3, with TRBD1 as a possible D gene (6 bases). V dropped 2 bases and J dropped 2 bases, with 10 bases sitting between them. Germline V gene lookup returns CDR1 SNHLY and CDR2 FYNNEI. The CDR3 is made up of 15 amino acids. This chain's CDR3 is CASSEHRAPGNTIYF. For the CDR3, the DNA is TGTGCCAGCAGTGAACACAGGGCCCCTGGAAACACCATATATTTT.

This clonotype appeared many times. The chain has TRBV30 and TRBJ1-6; D is ambiguous. Trimming removed 8 bases from V and 4 bases from J, with 12 bases in between. The germline V gene encodes CDR1 GTSNPN and CDR2 SVGIG (reference sequence). CDR3 size: 13 residues. The CDR3 DNA is TGTGCCATAACGGCACAGTATAATTCACCCCTCCACTTT. As protein: CAITAQYNSPLHF.

This clonotype was seen at least ten times. This chain links TRBV7-2 with TRBJ2-1; D perhaps matches TRBD2 (5 bases). The CDR3 is made up of 14 amino acids. Germline lookup yields CDR1 SGHTA and CDR2 FQGNSA. Trimming stripped 2 bases from V and 10 bases from J, with 15 bases between. The CDR3 DNA sequence: TGTGCCAGCAGCTTACGGACTCCCTCGGGGGAGCAGTTCTTC. Protein product: CASSLRTPSGEQFF. The variable domain in full, with the rest retrieved from reference TRBV7-2 and TRBJ2-1, is GAGVSQSPSNKVTEKGKDVELRCDPISGHTALYWYRQSLGQGLEFLIYFQGNSAPDKSGLPSDRFSAERTGGSVSTLTIQRTQQEDSAVYLCASSLRTPSGEQFFGPGTRLTVL.

This clonotype qualifies as medium-sized (0.01 to 0.1%). The chain carries TRBV12-3 or TRBV12-4 and TRBJ1-1; 7 bases are a match to TRBD1. J was trimmed by 11 bases and V by 5 bases; bases with no gene match: 8. This CDR3 contains 12 residues. The CDR3 DNA sequence: TGTGCCAGCAGTACAGGGGTATCGGACGCTTTCTTT. This sequence encodes CASSTGVSDAFF.

This clonotype was counted a few times. V is TRBV28 and J is TRBJ2-7, with TRBD1 matching 8 bases. This CDR3 is built from 16 residues. Germline V gives CDR1 MDHEN, CDR2 SYDVKM. V shed 3 bases, J shed 9 bases, and the junction held 16 bases outside the gene matches. The CDR3 reads CASSLVLGQGALVQYF. DNA for the CDR3: TGTGCCAGCAGTTTGGTTCTAGGACAGGGAGCTCTTGTGCAGTACTTC.

Many counts were recorded for this clonotype. The chain recombines TRBV4-1 with TRBJ2-3; the match to TRBD2 covers 9 bases. Germline V gene data show CDR1 as MGHRA and CDR2 as YSYEKL. This CDR3 is 19 amino acids long. V lost 8 bases to trimming and J lost 4 bases; unmatched junction nucleotides: 22. Here the CDR3 DNA reads TGCGCCAGCGGAAGTGTCCTAGCGGGACGAGGAGGGAGGGCAGATACGCAGTATTTT. Its protein is CASGSVLAGRGGRADTQYF.

This clonotype was counted at least ten times. The J gene is TRBJ1-2, the V gene TRBV4-3; a possible D gene is TRBD1 (6 bases). The CDR3 contains 15 residues. In germline, CDR1 is LGHNA, CDR2 YSLEER. Trimming stripped 0 bases from V and 6 bases from J, with 14 bases between. The DNA of the CDR3 is TGCGCCAGCAGCCAAGATCCCCGGACAGCAAATGGCTACACCTTC. This encodes CASSQDPRTANGYTF.